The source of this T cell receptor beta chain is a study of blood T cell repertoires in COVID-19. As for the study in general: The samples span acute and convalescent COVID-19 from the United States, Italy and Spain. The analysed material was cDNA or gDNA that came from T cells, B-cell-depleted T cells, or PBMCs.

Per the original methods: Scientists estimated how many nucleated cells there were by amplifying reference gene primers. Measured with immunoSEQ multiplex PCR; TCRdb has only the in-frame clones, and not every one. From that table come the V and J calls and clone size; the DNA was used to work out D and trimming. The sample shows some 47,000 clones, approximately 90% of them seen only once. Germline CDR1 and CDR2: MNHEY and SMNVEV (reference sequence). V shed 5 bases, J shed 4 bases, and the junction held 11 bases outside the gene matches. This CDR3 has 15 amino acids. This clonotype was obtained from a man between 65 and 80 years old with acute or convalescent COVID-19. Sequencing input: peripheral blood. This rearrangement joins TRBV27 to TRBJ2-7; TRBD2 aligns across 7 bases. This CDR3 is CASSPMTSLSYEQYF. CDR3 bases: TGTGCCAGCAGTCCAATGACTAGCCTCTCGTACGAGCAGTACTTC.